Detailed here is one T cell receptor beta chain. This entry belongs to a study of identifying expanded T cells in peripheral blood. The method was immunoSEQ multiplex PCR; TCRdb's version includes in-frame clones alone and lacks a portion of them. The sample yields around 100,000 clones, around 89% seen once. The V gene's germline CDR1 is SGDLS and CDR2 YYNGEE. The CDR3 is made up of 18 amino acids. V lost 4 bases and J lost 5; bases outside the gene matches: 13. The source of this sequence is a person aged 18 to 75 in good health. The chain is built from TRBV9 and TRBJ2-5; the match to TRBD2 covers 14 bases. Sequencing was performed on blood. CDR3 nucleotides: TGTGCCAGCAGCCCAGGGGGACTAGCGGGGGCGGCGAGCGAGACCCAGTACTTC. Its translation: CASSPGGLAGAASETQYF.